The 2 T cell receptor beta chains reported below all come from one sample, sequenced in a study of blood T cell repertoires in COVID-19. TCRdb's table, derived via immunoSEQ multiplex PCR, lists solely in-frame clones and lacks some. The repertoire holds 110,000 or so clones, with around nine tenths as singletons. The sample consisted of peripheral blood. Receptors originate from a woman in her 70s who had recovered from COVID-19.

This clone was picked up one time. The CDR3, as DNA: TGTGCCACCAGAGACAGCCAAACCGGGGAGCTGTTTTTT. Amino acid sequence: CATRDSQTGELFF. This chain joins TRBV24-1 and TRBJ2-2; a weak D match, TRBD1 (5 bases). Trimming took off 7 bases at V and 5 bases at J, with 10 bases between the two ends. The CDR3 totals 13 residues. Germline values: CDR1 KGHDR, CDR2 SFDVKD.

The chain has TRBV5-1 and TRBJ2-7; 7 nucleotides agree with TRBD1. V trimming: 1 base; J trimming: 2 bases; junction bases outside the gene matches: 6. The CDR3 length is 15 residues. The germline gives CDR1 SGHRS, CDR2 YFSETQ. CDR3 region: CASSLMGDRTYEQYF. The CDR3, as DNA: TGCGCCAGCAGCTTGATGGGGGACAGAACCTACGAGCAGTACTTC.